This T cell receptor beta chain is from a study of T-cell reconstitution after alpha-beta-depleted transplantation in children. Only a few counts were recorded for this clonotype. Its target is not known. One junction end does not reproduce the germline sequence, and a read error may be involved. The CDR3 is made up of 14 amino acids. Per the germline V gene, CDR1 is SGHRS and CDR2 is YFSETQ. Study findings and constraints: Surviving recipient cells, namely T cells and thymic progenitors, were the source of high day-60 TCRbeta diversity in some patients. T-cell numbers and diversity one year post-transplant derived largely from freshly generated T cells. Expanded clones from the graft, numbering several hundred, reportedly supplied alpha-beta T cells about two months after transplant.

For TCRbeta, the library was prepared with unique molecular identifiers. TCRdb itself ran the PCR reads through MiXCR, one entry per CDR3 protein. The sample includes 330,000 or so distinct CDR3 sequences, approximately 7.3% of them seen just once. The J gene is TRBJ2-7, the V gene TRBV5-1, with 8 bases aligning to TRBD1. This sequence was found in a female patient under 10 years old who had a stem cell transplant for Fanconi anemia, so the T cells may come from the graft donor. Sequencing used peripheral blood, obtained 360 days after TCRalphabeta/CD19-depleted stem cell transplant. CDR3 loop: CACSQGAFSYEQYF. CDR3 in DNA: TGCGCCTGCAGCCAGGGGGCCTTCTCCTACGAGCAGTACTTC.